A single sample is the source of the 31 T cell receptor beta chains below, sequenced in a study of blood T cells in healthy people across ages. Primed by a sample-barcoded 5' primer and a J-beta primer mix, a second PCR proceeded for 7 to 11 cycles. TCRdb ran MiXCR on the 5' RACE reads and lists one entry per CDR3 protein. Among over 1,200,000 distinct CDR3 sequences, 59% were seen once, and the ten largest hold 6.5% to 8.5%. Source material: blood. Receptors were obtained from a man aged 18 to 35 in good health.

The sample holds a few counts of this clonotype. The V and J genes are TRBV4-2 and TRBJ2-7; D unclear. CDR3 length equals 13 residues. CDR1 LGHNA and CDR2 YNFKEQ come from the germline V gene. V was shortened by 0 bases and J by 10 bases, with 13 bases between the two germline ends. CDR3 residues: CASSQDKTLHQYF. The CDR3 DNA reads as TGTGCCAGCAGCCAAGATAAGACGCTTCACCAGTACTTC.

The CDR3 sequence: CASASAGGVRYEQYF. The CDR3 DNA sequence: TGTGCCAGCGCTTCTGCCGGGGGGGTTCGGTACGAGCAGTACTTC. The chain links TRBV6-5 to TRBJ2-4, with 8 bases identical to TRBD2. The DNA end favors TRBJ2-7, so the J call may be wrong. This CDR3 has 15 amino acids. The germline V gene has CDR1 MNHEY and CDR2 SVGAGI.

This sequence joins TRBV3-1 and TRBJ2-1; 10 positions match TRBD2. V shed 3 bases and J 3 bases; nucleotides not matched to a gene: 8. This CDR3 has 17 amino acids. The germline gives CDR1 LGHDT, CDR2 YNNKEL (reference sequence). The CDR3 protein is CASSQVAGGGYYNEQFF. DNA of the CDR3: TGTGCCAGCAGCCAGGTAGCGGGAGGAGGGTACTACAATGAGCAGTTCTTC.

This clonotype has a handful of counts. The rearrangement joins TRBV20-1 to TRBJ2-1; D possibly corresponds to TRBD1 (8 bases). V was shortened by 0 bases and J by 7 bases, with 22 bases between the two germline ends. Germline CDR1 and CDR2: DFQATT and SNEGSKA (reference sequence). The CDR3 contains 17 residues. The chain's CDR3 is CSARDREAGGSSNEQFF. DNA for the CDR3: TGCAGTGCTAGAGATCGGGAGGCAGGGGGCTCATCGAATGAGCAGTTCTTC.

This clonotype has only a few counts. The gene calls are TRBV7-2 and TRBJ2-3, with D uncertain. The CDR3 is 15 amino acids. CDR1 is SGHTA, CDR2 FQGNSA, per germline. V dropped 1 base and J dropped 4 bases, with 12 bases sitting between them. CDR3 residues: CASSLGLVNADTQYF. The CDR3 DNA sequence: TGTGCCAGCAGCTTAGGGCTGGTAAATGCAGATACGCAGTATTTT.

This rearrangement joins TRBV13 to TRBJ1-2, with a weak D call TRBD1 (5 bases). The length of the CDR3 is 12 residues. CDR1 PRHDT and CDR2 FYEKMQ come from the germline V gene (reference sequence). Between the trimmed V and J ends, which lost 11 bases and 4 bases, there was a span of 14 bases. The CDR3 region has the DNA TGTGCCGGGGGGGAGGCAGTCTATGGCTACACCTTC. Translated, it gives CAGGEAVYGYTF.

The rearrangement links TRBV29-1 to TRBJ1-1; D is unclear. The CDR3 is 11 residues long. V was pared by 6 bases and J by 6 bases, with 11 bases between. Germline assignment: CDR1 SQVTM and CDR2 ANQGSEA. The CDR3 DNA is TGCAGCGTGCCGGTTGGGCCTGAAGCTTTCTTT. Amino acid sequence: CSVPVGPEAFF.

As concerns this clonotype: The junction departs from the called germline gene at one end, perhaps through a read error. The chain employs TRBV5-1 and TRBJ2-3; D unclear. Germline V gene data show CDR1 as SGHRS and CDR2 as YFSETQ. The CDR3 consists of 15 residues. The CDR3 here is CASSLEGRSTDAQYF. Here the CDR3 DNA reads TGCGCCAGCAGCTTGGAGGGCCGTAGCACAGATGCGCAGTATTTT.

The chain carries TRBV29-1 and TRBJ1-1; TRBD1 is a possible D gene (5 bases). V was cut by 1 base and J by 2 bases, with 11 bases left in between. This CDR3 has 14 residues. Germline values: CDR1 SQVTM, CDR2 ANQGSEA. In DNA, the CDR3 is TGCAGCGTTGAAGGAGGGGTAGGAAACACTGAAGCTTTCTTT. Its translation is CSVEGGVGNTEAFF.

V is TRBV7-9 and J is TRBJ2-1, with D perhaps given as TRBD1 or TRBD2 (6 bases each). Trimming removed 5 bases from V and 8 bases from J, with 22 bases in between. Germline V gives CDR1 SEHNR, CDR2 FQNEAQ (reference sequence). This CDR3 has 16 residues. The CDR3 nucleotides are TGTGCCAGCAGCCCACCGGAAGGGGGGCGTCACGATGAGCAGTTCTTC. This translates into CASSPPEGGRHDEQFF.

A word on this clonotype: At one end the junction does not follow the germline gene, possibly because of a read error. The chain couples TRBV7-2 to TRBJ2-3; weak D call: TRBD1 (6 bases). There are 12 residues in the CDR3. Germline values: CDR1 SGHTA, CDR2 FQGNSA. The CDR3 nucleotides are TGTGCCAGCAGCTCAGGGGCAGATATGCAGTATTTT. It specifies CASSSGADMQYF.

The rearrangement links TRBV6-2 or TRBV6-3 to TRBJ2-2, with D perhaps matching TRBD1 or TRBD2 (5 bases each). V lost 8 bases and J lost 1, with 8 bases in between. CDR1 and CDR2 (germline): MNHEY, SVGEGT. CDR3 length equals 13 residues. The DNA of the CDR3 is TGTGCCAGCTGGGACGTGAACACCGGGGAGCTGTTTTTT. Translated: CASWDVNTGELFF.

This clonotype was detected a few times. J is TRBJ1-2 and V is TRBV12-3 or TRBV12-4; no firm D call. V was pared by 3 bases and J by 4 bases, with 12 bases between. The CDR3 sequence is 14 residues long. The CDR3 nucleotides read TGTGCCAGCAGTTTTGCGGGATTTGGCTATGGCTACACCTTC. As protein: CASSFAGFGYGYTF.

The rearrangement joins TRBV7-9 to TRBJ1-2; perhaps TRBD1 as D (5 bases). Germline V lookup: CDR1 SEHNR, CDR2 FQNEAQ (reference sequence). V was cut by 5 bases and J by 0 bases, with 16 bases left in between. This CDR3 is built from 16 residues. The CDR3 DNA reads TGTGCCAGCAGCGTCACAGGCGCCCCTACTAACTATGGCTACACCTTC. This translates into CASSVTGAPTNYGYTF.

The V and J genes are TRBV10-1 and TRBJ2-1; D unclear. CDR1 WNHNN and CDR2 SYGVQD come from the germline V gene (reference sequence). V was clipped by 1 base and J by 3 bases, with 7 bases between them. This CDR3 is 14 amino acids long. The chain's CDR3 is CASSELGNYNEQFF. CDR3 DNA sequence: TGCGCCAGCAGTGAGTTGGGGAACTACAATGAGCAGTTCTTC.

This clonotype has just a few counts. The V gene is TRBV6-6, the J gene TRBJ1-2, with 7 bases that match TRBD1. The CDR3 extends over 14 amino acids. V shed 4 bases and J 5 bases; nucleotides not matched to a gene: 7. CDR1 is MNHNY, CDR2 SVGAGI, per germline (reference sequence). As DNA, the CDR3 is TGTGCCAGCAGTTTCCCCGGGACAGATTATGGCTACACCTTC. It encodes CASSFPGTDYGYTF.

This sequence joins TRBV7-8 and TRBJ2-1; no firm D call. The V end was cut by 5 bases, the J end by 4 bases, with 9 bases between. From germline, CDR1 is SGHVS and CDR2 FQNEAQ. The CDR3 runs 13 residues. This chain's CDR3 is CASSLRRYNEQFF. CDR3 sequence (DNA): TGTGCCAGCAGCCTCCGCAGGTACAATGAGCAGTTCTTC. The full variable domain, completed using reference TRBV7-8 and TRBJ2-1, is GAGVSQSPRYKVAKRGQDVALRCDPISGHVSLFWYQQALGQGPEFLTYFQNEAQLDKSGLPSDRFFAERPEGSVSTLKIQRTQQEDSAVYLCASSLRRYNEQFFGPGTRLTVL.

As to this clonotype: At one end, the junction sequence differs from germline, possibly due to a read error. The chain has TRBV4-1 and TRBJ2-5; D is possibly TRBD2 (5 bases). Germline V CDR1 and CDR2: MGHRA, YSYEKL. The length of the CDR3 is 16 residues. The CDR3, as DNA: TGCGCCAGCAGCAAAGATAGCGCCGCTGACCAAGAGACCCAGTACTTC. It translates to CASSKDSAADQETQYF.

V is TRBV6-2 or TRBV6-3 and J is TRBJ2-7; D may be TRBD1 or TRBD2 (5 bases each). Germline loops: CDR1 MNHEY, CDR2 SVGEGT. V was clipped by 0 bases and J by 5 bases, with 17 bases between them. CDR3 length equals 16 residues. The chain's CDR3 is CASSYSWAIGADEQYF. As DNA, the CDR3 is TGTGCCAGCAGTTACTCGTGGGCTATCGGGGCGGACGAGCAGTACTTC.

CDR3 residues: CATSRRGREDLGEQYF. DNA for the CDR3: TGTGCCACCAGCCGGAGGGGGCGGGAGGACCTGGGCGAGCAGTACTTC. The chain recombines TRBV15 with TRBJ2-7; possibly TRBD2 for D (8 bases). The CDR3 is 16 residues long. V gave up 5 bases and J gave up 6 bases, with 23 bases separating them. Per germline, CDR1 LNHNV and CDR2 YYDKDF (reference sequence).

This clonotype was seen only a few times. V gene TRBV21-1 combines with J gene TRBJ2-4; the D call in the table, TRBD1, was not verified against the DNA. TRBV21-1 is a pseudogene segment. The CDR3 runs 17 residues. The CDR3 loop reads CATLGFGTILAKNIQYF. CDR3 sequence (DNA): TGTGCCACCTTGGGCTTCGGGACGATCTTAGCCAAAAACATTCAGTACTTC.

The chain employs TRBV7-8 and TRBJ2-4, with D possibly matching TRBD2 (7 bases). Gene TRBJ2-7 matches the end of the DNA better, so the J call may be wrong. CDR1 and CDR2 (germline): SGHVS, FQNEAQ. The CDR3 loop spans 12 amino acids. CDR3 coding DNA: TGTGCCGGGGGGGCTAGCGTATACGAGCAGTACTTC. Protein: CAGGASVYEQYF.

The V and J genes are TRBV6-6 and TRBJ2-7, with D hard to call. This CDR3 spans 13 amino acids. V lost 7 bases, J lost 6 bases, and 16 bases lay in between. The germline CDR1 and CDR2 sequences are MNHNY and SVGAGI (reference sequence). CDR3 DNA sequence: TGTGCCAGCACCGACCTACCTCACGGCGAGCAGTACTTC. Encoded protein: CASTDLPHGEQYF.

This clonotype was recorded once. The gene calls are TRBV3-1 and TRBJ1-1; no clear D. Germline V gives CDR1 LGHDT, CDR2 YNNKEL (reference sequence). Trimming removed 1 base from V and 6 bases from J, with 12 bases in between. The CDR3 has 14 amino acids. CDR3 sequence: CASSQGPLGPEAFF. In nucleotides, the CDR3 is TGTGCCAGCAGCCAAGGACCTCTTGGGCCTGAAGCTTTCTTT.

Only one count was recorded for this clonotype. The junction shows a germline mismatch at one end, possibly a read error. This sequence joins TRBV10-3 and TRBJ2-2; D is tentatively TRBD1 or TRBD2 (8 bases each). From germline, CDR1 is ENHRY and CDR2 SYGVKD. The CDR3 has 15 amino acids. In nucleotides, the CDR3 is TGTGCCATCAGCGACAGGGGCTCGGATGCGGGGGGGCTGTTTTTT. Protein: CAISDRGSDAGGLFF.

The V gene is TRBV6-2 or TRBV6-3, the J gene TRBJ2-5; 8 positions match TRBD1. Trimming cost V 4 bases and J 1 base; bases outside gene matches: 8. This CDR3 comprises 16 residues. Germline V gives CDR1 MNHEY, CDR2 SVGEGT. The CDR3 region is CASSSRDRTLQETQYF. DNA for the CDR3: TGTGCCAGCAGTTCAAGGGACAGGACCCTCCAAGAGACCCAGTACTTC.

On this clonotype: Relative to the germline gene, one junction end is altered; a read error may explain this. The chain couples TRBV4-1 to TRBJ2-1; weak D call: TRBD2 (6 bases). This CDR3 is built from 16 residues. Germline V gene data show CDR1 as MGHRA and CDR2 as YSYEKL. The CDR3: CTSSQGQLASYNEQFF. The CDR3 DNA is TGCACCAGCAGCCAAGGTCAACTAGCCTCCTACAATGAGCAGTTCTTC.

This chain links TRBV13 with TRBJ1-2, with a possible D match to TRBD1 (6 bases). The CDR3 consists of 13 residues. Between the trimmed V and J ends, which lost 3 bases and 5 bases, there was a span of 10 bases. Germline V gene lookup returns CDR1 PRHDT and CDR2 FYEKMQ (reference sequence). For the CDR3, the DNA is TGTGCCAGCAGCTTTCCCAGGGGTTATGGCTACACCTTC. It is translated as CASSFPRGYGYTF.

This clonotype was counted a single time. In DNA form, the CDR3 reads TGTGCCAGCAGCTTGGACTGGACAGGGGAGACCCAGTACTTC. The encoded protein is CASSLDWTGETQYF. The chain recombines TRBV7-9 with TRBJ2-5; the match to TRBD1 covers 8 bases. The J segment lost 5 bases and the V segment lost 3 bases, leaving 5 bases of the junction unmatched. CDR3 length: 14 residues. From germline, CDR1 is SEHNR and CDR2 FQNEAQ (reference sequence). Complete variable domain (other parts from reference TRBV7-9 and TRBJ2-5): DTGVSQNPRHKITKRGQNVTFRCDPISEHNRLYWYRQTLGQGPEFLTYFQNEAQLEKSRLLSDRFSAERPKGSFSTLEIQRTEQGDSAMYLCASSLDWTGETQYFGPGTRLLVL.

CDR3 nucleotide sequence: TGTGCCAGCAGCCAAGGTGGGACACGCTATAGCAATCAGCCCCAGCATTTT. Its translation is CASSQGGTRYSNQPQHF. This chain joins TRBV14 and TRBJ1-5; D might be TRBD1 (6 bases). The CDR3 covers 17 residues. The germline gives CDR1 SGHDN, CDR2 FVKESK. V lost 1 base, J lost 0 bases, and 13 bases lay in between.

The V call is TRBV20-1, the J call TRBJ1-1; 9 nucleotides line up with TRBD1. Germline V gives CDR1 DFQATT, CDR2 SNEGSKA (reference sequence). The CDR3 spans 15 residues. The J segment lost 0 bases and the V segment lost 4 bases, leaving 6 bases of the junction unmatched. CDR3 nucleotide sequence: TGCAGTGCTATCCGGGACAGGGAGATGAACACTGAAGCTTTCTTT. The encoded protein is CSAIRDREMNTEAFF.